These 14 T cell receptor beta chains share one sample of origin, sequenced in a study of blood T cell repertoires in COVID-19. This table comes from immunoSEQ multiplex PCR, and its TCRdb copy is limited to in-frame clones, with some not included. The sample has under 200,000 clones; 65% to 85% are singletons. The sample taken for sequencing was peripheral blood. Source of these receptors: a man aged 60-69 years with active or convalescent COVID-19.

This rearrangement joins TRBV7-2 to TRBJ2-7; 9 bases line up with TRBD1. From germline, CDR1 is SGHTA and CDR2 FQGNSA. The CDR3 runs 14 residues. V lost 1 base, J lost 5 bases, and 3 bases stayed unmatched. DNA for the CDR3: TGTGCCAGCAGCTTAGTCGGGACAGGGCACGAGCAGTACTTC. Amino acid sequence: CASSLVGTGHEQYF.

For this clone: Additional DNA sequences in this sample encode the identical CDR3. The chain employs TRBV19 and TRBJ1-5, with 8 bases lining up with TRBD1. CDR1 LNHDA and CDR2 SQIVND come from the germline V gene (reference sequence). The V gene end was trimmed by 5 bases and the J gene end by 4 bases; junction bases not matched to a gene: 1. The CDR3 is 13 amino acids. The CDR3 spells CASSRDRNQPQHF. The CDR3 DNA sequence: TGTGCCAGTAGTCGGGACAGGAATCAGCCCCAGCATTTT.

The chain joins TRBV11-2 to TRBJ2-7, with TRBD1 matching 7 bases. CDR1 is SGHAT and CDR2 is FQNNGV in the germline V gene. This CDR3 has 14 residues. Trimming took 4 bases from V and 2 from J; bases not matched to a gene: 5. The CDR3 region is CASSSRTGTYEQYF. DNA of the CDR3: TGTGCCAGCAGCTCTCGGACAGGAACCTACGAGCAGTACTTC.

This chain joins TRBV27 and TRBJ2-1, with 13 nucleotides matching TRBD2. The CDR3 consists of 17 residues. Germline CDR1 and CDR2: MNHEY and SMNVEV (reference sequence). V shed 5 bases, J shed 0 bases, and the junction held 4 bases outside the gene matches. CDR3 DNA sequence: TGTGCCAGCAGTCTCTGGACTAGCGGGAGCTCCTACAATGAGCAGTTCTTC. Protein sequence: CASSLWTSGSSYNEQFF.

The V call is TRBV5-1, the J call TRBJ1-1, with D possibly matching TRBD1 (6 bases). The ends were cut back, 0 bases at V and 1 base at J, with 10 bases in the middle. The germline V gene encodes CDR1 SGHRS and CDR2 YFSETQ. CDR3 length equals 15 residues. CDR3 DNA sequence: TGCGCCAGCAGCTTGGTGGGGGCTGGGAACACTGAAGCTTTCTTT. Amino acids: CASSLVGAGNTEAFF.

This chain links TRBV2 with TRBJ2-3, with D possibly matching TRBD1 (6 bases). V was trimmed by 8 bases and J by 1 base, leaving 7 bases between them. The germline gives CDR1 SNHLY, CDR2 FYNNEI. The CDR3 extends over 12 amino acids. CDR3 in amino acids: CASRQGTDTQYF. In DNA, the CDR3 is TGTGCCAGCCGACAGGGCACAGATACGCAGTATTTT.

This chain joins TRBV13 and TRBJ1-1, with D perhaps matching TRBD1 (6 bases). The CDR3 consists of 14 residues. V gave up 5 bases and J gave up 5 bases, with 15 bases separating them. Germline CDR1 and CDR2: PRHDT and FYEKMQ (reference sequence). DNA for the CDR3: TGTGCCAGCAGCCCCTTACAGGGTTGGACTGAAGCTTTCTTT. Amino acid sequence: CASSPLQGWTEAFF.

CDR3 sequence (DNA): TGTGCCAGCAGTCCCCTAGGAGCGGGAGGGCCGGGAAACACAGATACGCAGTATTTT. Its translation is CASSPLGAGGPGNTDTQYF. The V and J genes are TRBV28 and TRBJ2-3; 10 bases are shared with TRBD2. V shed 5 bases and J 2 bases; nucleotides not matched to a gene: 16. This CDR3 is built from 19 residues. Per the germline V gene, CDR1 is MDHEN and CDR2 is SYDVKM. Full variable domain (outside the CDR3, taken from reference TRBV28 and TRBJ2-3): DVKVTQSSRYLVKRTGEKVFLECVQDMDHENMFWYRQDPGLGLRLIYFSYDVKMKEKGDIPEGYSVSREKKERFSLILESASTNQTSMYLCASSPLGAGGPGNTDTQYFGPGTRLTVL.

V and J are TRBV11-2 and TRBJ2-3, with 7 positions matching TRBD1. Germline assignment: CDR1 SGHAT and CDR2 FQNNGV. V was clipped by 2 bases and J by 6 bases; unmatched bases: 17. The CDR3 has 18 residues. This chain's CDR3 is CASSLLGPAGGVVDTQYF. CDR3 DNA sequence: TGTGCCAGCAGCTTACTTGGTCCGGCAGGGGGAGTGGTGGATACGCAGTATTTT.

V gene TRBV5-6 combines with J gene TRBJ1-5; 7 bases agree with TRBD1. V lost 3 bases and J lost 5; bases outside the gene matches: 2. This CDR3 is built from 13 residues. Looked up from germline, CDR1 is SGHDT and CDR2 is YYEEEE. The CDR3: CASSSQGYQPQHF. The CDR3 nucleotides are TGTGCCAGCAGCTCACAGGGGTATCAGCCCCAGCATTTT. The full variable domain, in which reference TRBV5-6 and TRBJ1-5 provide the parts outside the CDR3, is DAGVTQSPTHLIKTRGQQVTLRCSPKSGHDTVSWYQQALGQGPQFIFQYYEEEERQRGNFPDRFSGHQFPNYSSELNVNALLLGDSALYLCASSSQGYQPQHFGDGTRLSIL.

Comment on this clone: Different DNA sequences within this sample yield the same CDR3. The rearrangement links TRBV18 to TRBJ2-5; possibly TRBD1 for D (5 bases). The germline V gene has CDR1 KGHSH and CDR2 LQKENI. V gave up 3 bases and J gave up 2 bases, with 7 bases separating them. The CDR3 contains 13 residues. The CDR3 protein is CASSPRQQETQYF. In DNA form, the CDR3 reads TGTGCCAGCTCACCGCGACAGCAAGAGACCCAGTACTTC.

This clone has a single count. CDR3 nucleotides: TGTGCCTGGAGTCCAGGGGAAGATCAGCCCCAGCATTTT. This translates into CAWSPGEDQPQHF. The chain couples TRBV30 to TRBJ1-5; D may be TRBD1 (6 bases). Germline CDR1 GTSNPN, CDR2 SVGIG (reference sequence). The CDR3 consists of 13 residues. The V and J ends lost 2 bases and 5 bases respectively, with 10 bases between them.

This clone was detected only once. This chain connects TRBV7-2 to TRBJ2-5; TRBD1 might be the D (5 bases). The CDR3 spans 14 residues. Germline CDR1 SGHTA, CDR2 FQGNSA. V lost 2 bases to trimming and J lost 5 bases, with 12 bases between them. The CDR3 protein is CASSLIRGLETQYF. The CDR3 nucleotides read TGTGCCAGCAGCTTAATTAGGGGATTGGAGACCCAGTACTTC.

The V and J genes are TRBV5-1 and TRBJ2-3; 7 positions match TRBD1. The CDR3 has 17 residues. V lost 3 bases, J lost 5 bases, and 15 bases stayed unmatched. Germline values: CDR1 SGHRS, CDR2 YFSETQ. DNA for the CDR3: TGCGCCAGCAGCTGGGGGACAGCCGGACATCGGGGAGATACGCAGTATTTT. This encodes CASSWGTAGHRGDTQYF.